The entry below gives a single T cell receptor (beta chain) sequence along with its context. No antigen is known for it. Assay: immunoSEQ multiplex PCR; the TCRdb copy retains only in-frame clones and omits some. This table has about 36,000 clones, around 72% appearing once. This specimen belongs to a study of vaccination effects on CD4 cells after COVID-19. The overall study: Convalescent patients (n = two) were sampled 16 days and one week prevaccination.

This CDR3 is built from 11 residues. The junction had 4 bases not matched to a gene; V was cut back by 6 bases and J by 8 bases. Germline CDR1 reads DFQATT; CDR2 reads SNEGSKA (reference sequence). Sequencing was preceded by expansion of antigen-specific CD4+ T cells with viral peptide pools in the ViraFEST assay. Once cultured for under 11 days, the cells underwent separation to obtain CD4+ T cells. From March to December 2020, the person had a SARS-CoV-2 infection that was confirmed by PCR. Here the sequenced sample was CD4+ T cells from PBMCs cultured with HCoV-NL63 spike peptides, taken before COVID-19 vaccination. The chain combines TRBV20-1 with TRBJ1-2, with 9 bases that match TRBD1. The source of this sequence is a human donor who had a prior SARS-CoV-2 infection. CDR3 coding DNA: TGCAGTGCGTGGGACAGGGAAGGCTACACCTTC. Its translation: CSAWDREGYTF.